Listed below are T cell receptor beta chains from one sample, sequenced in a study of T cell changes during pregnancy in multiple sclerosis. Some clones are missing from TCRdb's copy, which holds only in-frame ones; the method was immunoSEQ multiplex PCR. The sample yields 95,000 to 110,000 clones, 92% seen once. Source: peripheral blood, taken in the third trimester of pregnancy. The receptors were sampled from a female donor in good health, enrolled as a control in a pregnancy study. Each CDR3 is given with its conserved first and last residue. A D gene is named only where the DNA matches it firmly. The size of a clone is reported for some rows only, either as once, few or many, or as a class for expanded clones.

d_gene	v_gene	j_gene	len	abundance	CDR3aa	CDR3nt
TRBD1	TRBV6-5	TRBJ1-2	15	NA	CASSYDRQGAYGYTF	TGTGCCAGCAGTTACGACCGGCAGGGGGCTTATGGCTACACCTTC
NA	TRBV5-1	TRBJ1-1	15	NA	CASSLVGVMNTEAFF	TGCGCCAGCAGCTTGGTTGGAGTCATGAACACTGAAGCTTTCTTT
NA	TRBV9	TRBJ1-2	14	NA	CASSVSSGLGGYTF	TGTGCCAGCAGCGTATCCTCAGGGTTAGGCGGCTACACCTTC
TRBD2	TRBV19	TRBJ2-7	15	NA	CASSPQSSGGYEQYF	TGTGCCAGTAGCCCACAATCGAGCGGGGGCTACGAGCAGTACTTC
TRBD1	TRBV4-1	TRBJ1-5	15	NA	CASSQGTGSNQPQHF	TGCGCCAGCAGCCAGGGGACAGGGAGCAATCAGCCCCAGCATTTT
NA	TRBV4-1	TRBJ1-2	16	NA	CASSQNPSHGSDGYTF	TGCGCCAGCAGCCAAAACCCCTCCCACGGGAGTGATGGCTACACCTTC
NA	TRBV27	TRBJ1-6	14	NA	CASSPAGVGSPLHF	TGTGCCAGCAGTCCGGCAGGGGTAGGATCACCCCTCCACTTT
TRBD1	TRBV27	TRBJ2-1	15	NA	CASSPGQGSYNEQFF	TGTGCCAGCAGCCCGGGACAGGGATCCTACAATGAGCAGTTCTTC
TRBD1	TRBV5-1	TRBJ2-7	14	NA	CASSSQGFGDEQYF	TGCGCCAGCAGCTCACAGGGGTTCGGGGACGAGCAGTACTTC
TRBD2	TRBV19	TRBJ2-7	13	once	CASSPGPGGEQYF	TGTGCCAGTAGCCCAGGACCGGGGGGCGAGCAGTACTTC
NA	TRBV12-5	TRBJ2-5	14	NA	CASAPGSYQETQYF	TGTGCTAGTGCCCCAGGGTCGTACCAAGAGACCCAGTACTTC
NA	TRBV4-2	TRBJ2-7	15	NA	CASSQEALPTYEQYF	TGTGCCAGCAGCCAAGAAGCACTTCCCACCTACGAGCAGTACTTC
NA	TRBV6-5	TRBJ2-1	14	once	CASSYYRGGAEQFF	TGTGCCAGCAGTTACTACCGGGGCGGGGCTGAGCAGTTCTTC
TRBD1	TRBV11-3	TRBJ2-1	15	NA	CASSIRTGDYNEQFF	TGTGCCAGCAGCATACGGACAGGGGATTACAATGAGCAGTTCTTC
NA	TRBV19	TRBJ2-2	17	once	CASSGLPGTSDTGELFF	TGTGCCAGTAGTGGACTCCCCGGGACATCGGACACCGGGGAGCTGTTTTTT
NA	TRBV5-4	TRBJ1-1	12	NA	CASSFWNTEAFF	TGTGCCAGCAGCTTCTGGAACACTGAAGCTTTCTTT
NA	TRBV30	TRBJ2-7	14	NA	CAWSDLGGNYEQYF	TGTGCCTGGAGCGATTTGGGGGGAAATTACGAGCAGTACTTC
TRBD1	TRBV19	TRBJ1-2	15	NA	CASSPADRGSYGYTF	TGTGCCAGTAGTCCGGCTGACAGGGGCTCCTATGGCTACACCTTC
TRBD2	TRBV5-4	TRBJ2-7	15	NA	CASSLDASGDYEQYF	TGTGCCAGCAGCTTGGACGCTAGCGGTGACTACGAGCAGTACTTC
NA	TRBV15	TRBJ2-7	14	once	CATSRDSGYLSQYF	TGTGCCACCAGCAGAGATTCAGGGTACCTTTCGCAGTACTTC
TRBD1	TRBV7-2	TRBJ1-6	15	NA	CASSSGTGENSPLHF	TGTGCCAGCAGCTCCGGGACAGGGGAAAATTCACCCCTCCACTTT
NA	TRBV7-8	TRBJ1-2	14	NA	CASSVGANNYGYTF	TGTGCCAGCAGCGTGGGGGCGAATAACTATGGCTACACCTTC
NA	TRBV15	TRBJ1-1	16	once	CATSRVFRGSNTEAFF	TGTGCCACCAGCAGAGTTTTTAGGGGGTCTAACACTGAAGCTTTCTTT
TRBD1	TRBV19	TRBJ2-7	15	NA	CASSMPGTGVYEQYF	TGTGCCAGTAGTATGCCCGGGACAGGGGTCTACGAGCAGTACTTC
NA	TRBV18	TRBJ1-1	14	NA	CASSPPSLNTEAFF	TGTGCCAGCTCACCGCCTAGCCTAAACACTGAAGCTTTCTTT
NA	TRBV5-1	TRBJ1-2	12	once	CASSLGGNGYTF	TGCGCCAGCAGCTTGGGAGGGAATGGCTACACCTTC
NA	TRBV2	TRBJ1-2	15	NA	CASSEARGGGHGYTF	TGTGCCAGCAGTGAAGCACGGGGGGGCGGTCATGGCTACACCTTC
NA	TRBV7-2	TRBJ1-1	17	NA	CASSLEQPLPGNTEAFF	TGTGCCAGCAGCTTAGAACAGCCTCTGCCCGGGAACACTGAAGCTTTCTTT
TRBD1	TRBV5-6	TRBJ1-2	14	NA	CASSRQGPTYGYTF	TGTGCCAGCAGCCGACAGGGGCCGACCTATGGCTACACCTTC
TRBD2	TRBV7-8	TRBJ2-5	16	NA	CASSSGLADYQETQYF	TGTGCCAGCAGCTCCGGACTAGCGGACTACCAAGAGACCCAGTACTTC
NA	TRBV6-4	TRBJ2-5	14	once	CASSETPGGETQYF	TGTGCCAGCAGTGAAACTCCCGGGGGAGAGACCCAGTACTTC
NA	TRBV9	TRBJ1-4	16	NA	CASSVGAQTANEKLFF	TGTGCCAGCAGCGTAGGAGCACAGACGGCTAATGAAAAACTGTTTTTT
TRBD1	TRBV7-8	TRBJ2-3	19	NA	CASSSPRGRWEFNTDTQYF	TGTGCCAGCAGCTCCCCCAGGGGGCGCTGGGAGTTTAACACAGATACGCAGTATTTT
NA	TRBV7-2	TRBJ2-2	13	NA	CASSLGGSGELFF	TGTGCCAGCAGCTTAGGGGGCAGCGGGGAGCTGTTTTTT
NA	TRBV4-3	TRBJ1-2	16	NA	CASSQEGAGSAGGYTF	TGCGCCAGCAGCCAAGAAGGGGCAGGGTCAGCGGGAGGCTACACCTTC
TRBD2	TRBV4-3	TRBJ2-5	15	NA	CASSQVAGVGETQYF	TGCGCCAGCAGCCAAGTAGCGGGGGTGGGGGAGACCCAGTACTTC
TRBD1	TRBV30	TRBJ1-1	11	few	CAWSGDREAFF	TGTGCCTGGAGTGGGGACAGGGAGGCTTTCTTT
TRBD2	TRBV7-2	TRBJ2-7	17	once	CASSTPRASGANYEQYF	TGTGCCAGCAGCACACCGAGGGCTAGCGGGGCGAACTACGAGCAGTACTTC
TRBD2	TRBV27	TRBJ2-7	15	NA	CASTPRGGMAYEQYF	TGTGCCAGCACCCCTCGGGGGGGCATGGCCTACGAGCAGTACTTC
NA	TRBV9	TRBJ1-3	16	NA	CASSVVPGIGGNTIYF	TGTGCCAGCAGCGTCGTACCAGGGATCGGTGGAAACACCATATATTTT
NA	TRBV12-5	TRBJ2-2	15	NA	CASGSSRANTGELFF	TGTGCTAGTGGTTCCTCCAGGGCGAACACCGGGGAGCTGTTTTTT
NA	TRBV5-1	TRBJ2-2	15	NA	CASGRDTPNTGELFF	TGCGCCAGCGGAAGGGACACTCCGAACACCGGGGAGCTGTTTTTT
TRBD2	TRBV5-4	TRBJ2-3	16	once	CASSWEGGRGGDTQYF	TGTGCCAGCAGCTGGGAAGGGGGTCGGGGGGGCGATACGCAGTATTTT
NA	TRBV5-5	TRBJ2-6	19	once	CASTSGEARAITGANVLTF	TGTGCCAGCACTTCTGGGGAGGCCCGGGCTATCACTGGGGCCAACGTCCTGACTTTC
NA	TRBV5-1	TRBJ1-4	14	NA	CASSPSGAGEKLFF	TGCGCCAGCAGCCCATCAGGGGCAGGTGAAAAACTGTTTTTT
NA	TRBV6-1	TRBJ1-1	18	NA	CASSEVVVGAAPDTEAFF	TGTGCCAGCAGTGAAGTAGTTGTGGGGGCAGCGCCGGACACTGAAGCTTTCTTT
TRBD1	TRBV19	TRBJ1-6	16	NA	CASSVDLGQGLSPLHF	TGTGCCAGTAGTGTTGACTTGGGACAGGGTCTCTCACCCCTCCACTTT
TRBD2	TRBV30	TRBJ2-1	16	NA	CAWGTASALAGGEQFF	TGTGCCTGGGGGACAGCGTCTGCCCTAGCGGGGGGGGAGCAGTTCTTC
NA	TRBV19	TRBJ1-5	16	NA	CASSIPPRGSNQPQHF	TGTGCCAGTAGTATACCACCTCGCGGTAGCAATCAGCCCCAGCATTTT
TRBD2	TRBV7-2	TRBJ2-3	18	NA	CASSSPTQTSGGADTQYF	TGTGCCAGCAGCTCCCCTACTCAGACTAGCGGGGGGGCGGATACGCAGTATTTT